The rows below give T cell receptor beta chains drawn from one sample of a study of CD8 T cells in Susac syndrome. TCRdb recomputed calls from the immunoSEQ multiplex PCR reads with MiXCR, one row per CDR3 protein. This table has some 130,000 distinct CDR3 sequences, less than 95% appearing once. The specimen was CD4+ T cells from PBMCs. These receptors all come from a human donor with multiple sclerosis. The CDR3 runs from the conserved cysteine through the conserved F or W. Each record gives: D gene, V gene, J gene, CDR3 length, clone size, CDR3 DNA, CDR3 protein. The D gene is left open where the match is weak. Size values are once, few and many counts, or a class for expanded clones, and some rows have none.

>NA|TRBV25-1|TRBJ1-1|13|NA
TGTGCCAGCAGTAAGATTGACGGGACTGAAGCTTTCTTT
CASSKIDGTEAFF
>NA|TRBV12-3/TRBV12-4|TRBJ1-3|14|NA
TGTGCCAGCAGTTTGGGCAGCTCTGGAAACACCATATATTTT
CASSLGSSGNTIYF
>NA|TRBV29-1|TRBJ1-6|13|NA
TGCAGCGTCTCCAAGGACACGAATTCACCCCTCCACTTT
CSVSKDTNSPLHF
>TRBD1|TRBV6-4|TRBJ2-3|15|NA
TGTGCCAGCAGTCGGCAGGGGGACCGCACAGATACGCAGTATTTT
CASSRQGDRTDTQYF
>NA|TRBV18|TRBJ2-2|14|NA
TGTGCCAGCTCACCAAAACTCCCGCCGGGGGAGCTGTTTTTT
CASSPKLPPGELFF
>NA|TRBV12-3/TRBV12-4|TRBJ2-2|15|NA
TGTGCCAGCAGCCACAGGGTCGGCGACACCGGGGAGCTGTTTTTT
CASSHRVGDTGELFF
>TRBD2|TRBV24-1|TRBJ2-1|16|NA
TGTGCCACCAGTGATGAACTAGCGAGGTCCTACAATGAGCAGTTCTTC
CATSDELARSYNEQFF
>NA|TRBV4-2|TRBJ1-4|16|once
TGTGCCAGCAGCCAAGAGTTAGGCAGCGCGAATGAAAAACTGTTTTTT
CASSQELGSANEKLFF
>TRBD1|TRBV4-1|TRBJ1-2|17|NA
TGCGCCAGCAGCCACGAACAGGGGGCTTACGAGAAATATGGCTACACCTTC
CASSHEQGAYEKYGYTF
>NA|TRBV5-1|TRBJ2-2|14|NA
TGCGCCAGCAGCCCTACACAGAACACCGGGGAGCTGTTTTTT
CASSPTQNTGELFF
>NA|TRBV5-1|TRBJ2-5|17|NA
TGCGCCAGCAGCTTCAGCGGGTCCATAAGCGGACAAGAGACCCAGTACTTC
CASSFSGSISGQETQYF
>TRBD1|TRBV7-9|TRBJ1-5|14|NA
TGTGCCAGCAGCTTAAAGGGGGCGAGTCAGCCCCAGCATTTT
CASSLKGASQPQHF
>NA|TRBV10-2|TRBJ1-2|15|NA
TGCGCCAGCAGTGAGACGAGGAGATCTAACTATGGCTACACCTTC
CASSETRRSNYGYTF
>TRBD1|TRBV10-3|TRBJ1-2|14|NA
TGTGCCATCAGTGATAGGGAGACAGGGAGTGGCTACACCTTC
CAISDRETGSGYTF
>NA|TRBV6-5|TRBJ1-5|14|few
TGTGCCAGCAGTCCGCAATGGGGCAATCAGCCCCAGCATTTT
CASSPQWGNQPQHF
>TRBD2|TRBV5-1|TRBJ2-1|16|NA
TGCGCCAGCTCTTTCATGGGCGGGAGCTCCTACAATGAGCAGTTCTTC
CASSFMGGSSYNEQFF
>TRBD1|TRBV7-2|TRBJ2-4|15|NA
TGTGCCAGCAGCTTAATACAGGGGGCCAAAAACATTCAGTACTTC
CASSLIQGAKNIQYF
>NA|TRBV3-1|TRBJ1-1|16|NA
TGTGCCAGCAGCCACTATGTCAGGAACCCTAACACTGAAGCTTTCTTT
CASSHYVRNPNTEAFF
>NA|TRBV5-6|TRBJ2-2|15|NA
TGTGCCAGCAGCTACACAGGGAGAGGGGCCGGGGAGCTGTTTTTT
CASSYTGRGAGELFF
>NA|TRBV7-9|TRBJ2-5|14|NA
TGTGCCAGCAGCTTAGTACCGGTTCAAGAGACCCAGTACTTC
CASSLVPVQETQYF
>NA|TRBV19|TRBJ1-1|14|NA
TGTGCCAGTAATCGAGGGTTGGAGGGCACTGAAGCTTTCTTT
CASNRGLEGTEAFF
>NA|TRBV5-4|TRBJ2-3|15|NA
TGTGCCAGCAGCTTGGCACAGGGAATGGCAGATACGCAGTATTTT
CASSLAQGMADTQYF
>TRBD2|TRBV10-2|TRBJ2-7|18|NA
TGCGCCAGCAGTGAGGAGCTAGCGGGAGGTCCCCCTACCTACGAGCAGTACTTC
CASSEELAGGPPTYEQYF
>NA|TRBV4-1|TRBJ2-1|16|NA
TGCGCCAGCAGCCAAGTTCGTGGCGGAGCCTACAATGAGCAGTTCTTC
CASSQVRGGAYNEQFF
>NA|TRBV7-9|TRBJ1-2|14|NA
TGTGCCAGCAGTTTGAGGGGCGTTAACTATGGCTACACCTTC
CASSLRGVNYGYTF
>NA|TRBV5-5|TRBJ2-6|16|NA
TGTGCCAGCAGCATTGCCACAGGGTATGGGGCCAACGTCCTGACTTTC
CASSIATGYGANVLTF
>NA|TRBV9|TRBJ1-1|16|once
TGTGCCAGCAGCGTAGGTCCTGGGTGGGGGAACACTGAAGCTTTCTTT
CASSVGPGWGNTEAFF
>TRBD1|TRBV4-2|TRBJ1-4|15|NA
TGTGCCAGCAGCCAAACAGGGGCAATGCACGAAAAACTGTTTTTT
CASSQTGAMHEKLFF
>NA|TRBV29-1|TRBJ2-3|14|NA
TGCAGCGTTGCCCGGGATGTAGGCACAGATACGCAGTATTTT
CSVARDVGTDTQYF
>NA|TRBV5-1|TRBJ2-2|14|NA
TGCGCCAGCAGCTTGGAACCCAACACCGGGGAGCTGTTTTTT
CASSLEPNTGELFF
>NA|TRBV27|TRBJ1-1|16|NA
TGTGCCAGCAGTTTAAGAGGTGGGCGGAAGAACACTGAAGCTTTCTTT
CASSLRGGRKNTEAFF
>NA|TRBV20-1|TRBJ1-2|10|once
TGCGGGGGGTTTAACTATGGCTACACCTTC
CGGFNYGYTF
>TRBD1|TRBV27|TRBJ1-6|16|NA
TGTGCCAGCAGTTCATTAACTGGACAGGGGTCTTCACCCCTCCACTTT
CASSSLTGQGSSPLHF
>NA|TRBV30|TRBJ1-2|13|NA
TGTGCCTGGACTCCCGAAGAGGGGGTGGGCTACACCTTC
CAWTPEEGVGYTF
>NA|TRBV9|TRBJ2-3|13|NA
TGTGCCAGCAGCGTAGTGGGGCAAGATACGCAGTATTTT
CASSVVGQDTQYF
>NA|TRBV6-2/TRBV6-3|TRBJ1-1|16|NA
TGTGCCAGCAGTTACGCCCGGGGTCCGCCGAACACTGAAGCTTTCTTT
CASSYARGPPNTEAFF
>TRBD2|TRBV14|TRBJ2-1|18|NA
TGTGCCAGCAGCCAAGATAAGTCTAGCGGGTACCTCCCCAATGAGCAGTTCTTC
CASSQDKSSGYLPNEQFF
>NA|TRBV6-5|TRBJ1-5|12|NA
TGTGCCAGCAGTCCAACTAATCAGCCCCAGCATTTT
CASSPTNQPQHF
>TRBD2|TRBV5-1|TRBJ2-7|18|NA
TGCGCCAGCAGCTCCCGGAGGGTGGCGGAGCGGGGAGCCTACGAGCAGTACTTC
CASSSRRVAERGAYEQYF
>TRBD2|TRBV6-5|TRBJ2-2|15|NA
TGTGCCAGCCGAAAGCGGGGAGCGAACACCGGGGAGCTGTTTTTT
CASRKRGANTGELFF
>NA|TRBV6-2/TRBV6-3|TRBJ1-6|13|NA
TGTGCCAGCAGTTACTCGGGCGTCGTCCCCCTCCACTTT
CASSYSGVVPLHF